This TCR beta chain was captured in a study of cytomegalovirus exposure and HLA in healthy donors. Points on this clone: What it binds is not known.

With 60 Vbeta and 13 Jbeta primers, the PCR was carried out. The protocol was immunoSEQ multiplex PCR, while the TCRdb copy is restricted to in-frame clones and leaves out a portion. The sample contains 130,000 or so clones, 70% to 80% of which appear only once. Study-level points and caveats: In a later analysis, donors in an Asian-associated ancestry cluster reportedly had fewer N-insertions in productive TCRs than the cohort mean. There were a few CMV-associated chains whose specificity for CMV antigens was confirmed in vitro. V segments that were indistinguishable, TRBV6-2 and TRBV6-3 among them, were omitted from analysis. Analyses of presence and absence presupposed an approximately uniform sequencing depth across donors.

The CDR3 is made up of 18 amino acids. Trimming cost V 2 bases and J 5 bases; bases outside gene matches: 11. Germline V gives CDR1 WNHNN, CDR2 SYGVQD (reference sequence). Specimen: PBMCs. The receptor's source is a female donor in good health and CMV-seronegative. This chain links TRBV10-1 with TRBJ2-1; TRBD2 agrees at 11 bases. The CDR3 loop is CASSEPSRLAGSNNEQFF. Here the CDR3 DNA reads TGCGCCAGCAGTGAGCCTTCGAGACTAGCGGGGAGCAACAATGAGCAGTTCTTC.